This T cell receptor beta chain derives from a study of T cell clonality in common variable immunodeficiency. Study conclusions and caveats: Compared with controls, CVID subjects had fewer shared TCRbeta clones. The cause of increased CVID clonality remains unclear without subpopulation sequencing. In common variable immunodeficiency, TCR beta chains reportedly carried fewer deletions and N-nucleotide insertions.

Trimming took 3 bases from V and 2 from J, leaving 13 bases between them. Germline V gene lookup returns CDR1 SGHVS and CDR2 FQNEAQ. This CDR3 region has 16 residues. Libraries were prepared by immunoSEQ multiplex PCR; TCRdb keeps only in-frame clonotypes and omits some of them. The data show about 35,000 clones, with none appearing a single time. This clone was seen only a few times. Antigen specificity is unknown. The DNA ends 3 residues before the CDR3 does, and the rest of the CDR3 is filled in from the germline J gene. The clonotype was recovered from a person between 18 and 69 years old in good health. V and J are TRBV7-8 and TRBJ1-4; D perhaps matches TRBD1 (5 bases). Sequencing used peripheral blood mononuclear cells. Partial CDR3 DNA: TGTGCCAGCAGCTTCCAAGGGGCTGGGACTAATGAAAAA. As protein: CASSFQGAGTNEK. The CDR3, in full, reads CASSFQGAGTNEKLFF.